The 22 T cell receptor beta chains in this list originate from one sample, sequenced in a study of T cell clonality in common variable immunodeficiency. Clones were sequenced by immunoSEQ multiplex PCR, and TCRdb holds only the in-frame ones, with some missing. Found here are under 60,000 clones, no singletons; the ten largest cover around 3.2%. Sequencing input: peripheral blood mononuclear cells. These receptors originate from a person between 18 and 70 years old in good health.

This clone was seen repeatedly, ten times or more. The CDR3 is cut off 3 residues early in the read; its end comes from the germline J gene. The rearrangement joins TRBV7-3 to TRBJ2-1, with a possible D match to TRBD1 (6 bases). CDR1 and CDR2 (germline): SGHTA, FQGTGA. This CDR3 has 15 amino acids. The V end was cut by 5 bases, the J end by 2 bases, with 13 bases between. The DNA read from the CDR3 is TGTGCCAGCAGCCCAACCGGGACACCCTACAATGAG. It specifies CASSPTGTPYNE. The whole CDR3 is CASSPTGTPYNEQFF.

This clone occurred many times. The CDR3 end falls 3 residues outside the read, so it is completed with the germline J gene. The chain joins TRBV29-1 to TRBJ1-1; D is unclear. Trimming took off 7 bases at V and 0 bases at J, with 3 bases between the two ends. The V gene's germline CDR1 is SQVTM and CDR2 ANQGSEA. The CDR3 has 10 amino acids. The CDR3 spells CSAMNTEAFF. CDR3 bases read: TGCAGCGCCATGAACACTGAA.

This clone was detected many times. The CDR3 protein is CAWSRETGAVEQFF. The covered CDR3 bases are TGTGCCTGGAGTCGCGAGACAGGGGCGGTTGAG. The rearrangement links TRBV30 to TRBJ2-1; 8 nucleotides line up with TRBD1. The CDR3 is cut off 3 residues early in the read; its end comes from the germline J gene. Trimming removed 2 bases from V and 9 bases from J; junction bases left unmatched: 9. CDR3 length equals 14 residues. Germline CDR1 is GTSNPN and CDR2 is SVGIG (reference sequence). Full variable domain (remainder filled in from reference TRBV30 and TRBJ2-1): SQTIHQWPATLVQPVGSPLSLECTVEGTSNPNLYWYRQAAGRGLQLLFYSVGIGQISSEVPQNLSASRPQDRQFILSSKKLLLSDSGFYLCAWSRETGAVEQFFGPGTRLTVL.

This clone has ten or more counts. The read halts 3 residues ahead of the CDR3 end, with the missing end drawn from the germline J gene. This chain joins TRBV5-1 and TRBJ2-1; 8 bases match TRBD2. Germline CDR1 is SGHRS and CDR2 is YFSETQ. J lost 0 bases, V lost 2 bases, and 1 base had no gene match. The CDR3 is 15 residues long. The sequenced CDR3 bases are TGCGCCAGCAGCTTCAGCGGGAGCTCCTACAATGAG. As protein: CASSFSGSSYNE. The entire CDR3 sequence reads CASSFSGSSYNEQFF. The whole variable domain, remainder taken from reference TRBV5-1 and TRBJ2-1, is KAGVTQTPRYLIKTRGQQVTLSCSPISGHRSVSWYQQTPGQGLQFLFEYFSETQRNKGNFPGRFSGRQFSNSRSEMNVSTLELGDSALYLCASSFSGSSYNEQFFGPGTRLTVL.

This clone was counted at least ten times. Incomplete CDR3 DNA: TGTGCCATCAGTTCAGGCAGCCCAAGGAGCACAGATACG. Translating it yields CAISSGSPRSTDT. The full-length CDR3 reads as CAISSGSPRSTDTQYF. The chain is built from TRBV10-3 and TRBJ2-3; D unclear. The observed sequence ends 3 residues before the CDR3 terminus, with the missing tail filled in from the germline J gene. The V gene lost 5 bases and the J gene lost 0 bases, with 15 bases spanning the gap. CDR1 is ENHRY, CDR2 SYGVKD, per germline. The CDR3 is 16 amino acids.

This clone appeared many times. The DNA ends 3 residues before the CDR3 does, and the rest of the CDR3 is filled in from the germline J gene. The V and J genes are TRBV7-6 and TRBJ2-7; TRBD1 aligns across 7 bases. This CDR3 has 14 amino acids. The J segment lost 2 bases and the V segment lost 1 base, leaving 2 bases of the junction unmatched. Germline V gene data show CDR1 as SGHVS and CDR2 as FNYEAQ. The CDR3 spells CASSLEGTAYEQYF. CDR3 DNA, as far as it was read: TGTGCCAGCAGCTTAGAGGGGACAGCCTACGAG.

This clone showed up many times. The CDR3 extends 3 residues past the end of the read, so its final part is completed from the germline J gene. The rearrangement uses TRBV30 and TRBJ2-3; D not certain. Germline V gene data show CDR1 as GTSNPN and CDR2 as SVGIG (reference sequence). Trimming left V 5 bases short and J 7 bases short, with 13 bases between. This CDR3 is built from 12 residues. The chain's CDR3 is CAWSRTANTQYF. CDR3 DNA (partial): TGTGCCTGGTCCCGCACTGCAAATACG.

This clone was observed at least ten times. The read finishes 3 residues shy of the CDR3 end, and the germline J gene is used to complete it. The chain couples TRBV7-9 to TRBJ2-7, with 7 bases aligning to TRBD1. V was pared by 5 bases and J by 1 base, with 8 bases of the junction left unmatched. Per germline, CDR1 SEHNR and CDR2 FQNEAQ (reference sequence). The CDR3 spans 15 residues. Incomplete CDR3 DNA: TGTGCCAGCAGCGACAGACAGGGCGGGTCCTACGAG. Its protein product is CASSDRQGGSYE. The full-length CDR3 reads as CASSDRQGGSYEQYF.

This clone has a count of ten or more. The read terminates 3 residues ahead of where the CDR3 ends, so the germline J gene completes it. The rearrangement joins TRBV6-2 or TRBV6-3 to TRBJ1-1; 9 bases agree with TRBD1. CDR3 length equals 15 residues. Germline CDR1 reads MNHEY; CDR2 reads SVGEGT. J lost 5 bases, V lost 4 bases, and 8 bases had no gene match. The CDR3 DNA, read in part, is TGTGCCAGCAGTTCAGCCGGGACAGGGAGGACTGAA. It is translated as CASSSAGTGRTE. The full CDR3 sequence reads CASSSAGTGRTEAFF.

This clone turned up a few times. The read ends 3 residues shy of where the CDR3 ends; the end is completed using the germline J gene. The V call is TRBV19, the J call TRBJ1-2; the D is unclear. This CDR3 is built from 13 residues. CDR1 and CDR2 (germline): LNHDA, SQIVND (reference sequence). The CDR3 bases that were read are TGTGCCAGTAGTTTTAGTAGCGGCTACGAC. It specifies CASSFSSGYD. The whole CDR3 region reads CASSFSSGYDYTF.

This clone was seen repeatedly, ten times or more. The read halts 3 residues ahead of the CDR3 end, with the missing end drawn from the germline J gene. The chain employs TRBV30 and TRBJ1-1; possible D gene TRBD1, 5 bases. The V gene lost 5 bases and the J gene lost 2 bases, with 9 bases spanning the gap. The CDR3 sequence is 12 residues long. Germline V lookup: CDR1 GTSNPN, CDR2 SVGIG (reference sequence). The DNA read from the CDR3 is TGTGCCTGGGGACATCCAAACACTGAA. It codes for CAWGHPNTE. The CDR3 in full is CAWGHPNTEAFF.

About this clone: The read ends 3 residues shy of where the CDR3 ends; the end is completed using the germline J gene. This rearrangement joins TRBV6-2 or TRBV6-3 to TRBJ2-3, with D possibly matching TRBD1 (5 bases). CDR3 length equals 14 residues. CDR1 MNHEY and CDR2 SVGEGT come from the germline V gene. CDR3 protein: CASSSPTAQETQYF. The CDR3 DNA, read in part, is TGTGCCAGCAGTTCCCCGACAGCTCAAGAGACG.

This clone has a handful of counts. Read sequence stops 3 residues before the CDR3 end, and the germline J gene provides the missing end. V is TRBV7-9 and J is TRBJ1-5; 11 nucleotides align to TRBD1. With V trimmed by 5 bases and J by 9 bases, 9 bases remained unmatched. This CDR3 comprises 15 residues. CDR1 SEHNR and CDR2 FQNEAQ come from the germline V gene (reference sequence). The CDR3 loop reads CASSQGQGANRPQHF. CDR3 bases read: TGTGCCAGCAGCCAAGGACAGGGGGCTAATAGGCCC. The full variable domain, its missing parts supplied by reference TRBV7-9 and TRBJ1-5, is DTGVSQNPRHKITKRGQNVTFRCDPISEHNRLYWYRQTLGQGPEFLTYFQNEAQLEKSRLLSDRFSAERPKGSFSTLEIQRTEQGDSAMYLCASSQGQGANRPQHFGDGTRLSIL.

This clone was seen many times. The sequenced part of the CDR3 DNA is TGTGCCATCAGTGAGTCGTCGGGGAGTGCCTACAATGAG. Translated, it gives CAISESSGSAYNE. The entire CDR3 protein reads CAISESSGSAYNEQFF. The chain carries TRBV10-3 and TRBJ2-1, with D perhaps TRBD2 (5 bases). The CDR3 is cut off 3 residues early in the read; its end comes from the germline J gene. Germline CDR1 is ENHRY and CDR2 is SYGVKD. With 0 bases removed from V and 2 bases from J, the gap between germline ends came to 11 bases. This CDR3 comprises 16 residues.

On this clone itself: Read coverage stops 3 residues before the CDR3 terminus; the germline J gene supplies the remainder. The chain has TRBV11-3 and TRBJ1-1; D gene ambiguous. This CDR3 is 13 amino acids long. The V and J ends lost 8 bases and 3 bases respectively, with 13 bases between them. The germline V gene has CDR1 SGHNT and CDR2 YENEEA. CDR3 loop: CASQLIQDTEAFF. The CDR3 bases that were read are TGTGCCAGCCAACTTATTCAGGACACTGAA.

This clone was found a few times. The read ends 3 residues before the CDR3 terminus; that terminus is restored from the germline J gene. The V gene is TRBV7-9, the J gene TRBJ1-2; D is possibly TRBD1 (5 bases). Germline CDR1 and CDR2: SEHNR and FQNEAQ (reference sequence). This CDR3 comprises 15 residues. The CDR3 sequence is CASSLGTGLVSDYTF. CDR3 DNA (partial): TGTGCCAGCAGCTTAGGGACGGGACTAGTCAGTGAC. Full variable domain (rest looked up from reference TRBV7-9 and TRBJ1-2): DTGVSQNPRHKITKRGQNVTFRCDPISEHNRLYWYRQTLGQGPEFLTYFQNEAQLEKSRLLSDRFSAERPKGSFSTLEIQRTEQGDSAMYLCASSLGTGLVSDYTFGSGTRLTVV.

This clone was observed at least ten times. Read data end 3 residues before the CDR3 end; the end is taken from the germline J gene. The chain joins TRBV6-1 to TRBJ1-5, with D tentatively TRBD1 (6 bases). Trimming removed 6 bases at V and 7 bases at J, with 16 bases between. Germline CDR1 and CDR2: MNHNS and SASEGT. CDR3 length equals 14 residues. The sequenced part of the CDR3 DNA is TGTGCCAGCAGGGAACAGGGAGGTAGCCAGCCC. Amino acid sequence: CASREQGGSQP. The entire CDR3 protein reads CASREQGGSQPQHF.

This clone occurred many times. The read falls 3 residues short of the CDR3 end, and the missing part is taken from the germline J gene. This rearrangement joins TRBV5-1 to TRBJ2-7; 9 nucleotides agree with TRBD2. The V and J ends lost 4 bases and 4 bases, in that order; junction bases with no gene match: 9. The germline CDR1 and CDR2 sequences are SGHRS and YFSETQ. The CDR3 has 15 amino acids. The CDR3 here is CASSNSGLAGYEQYF. CDR3 DNA, as far as it was read: TGCGCCAGCAGCAATTCGGGACTAGCAGGGTACGAG.

A remark on this clone: Coverage ceases 3 residues before the CDR3 finishes, and the germline J gene fills in the end. The gene calls are TRBV2 and TRBJ1-5; unclear D gene. V dropped 7 bases and J dropped 4 bases, with 11 bases sitting between them. The CDR3 is 13 amino acids. Germline CDR1 and CDR2: SNHLY and FYNNEI. The sequenced CDR3 bases are TGTGCCAGCACGATGGTCAGAAATCAGCCC. Encoded protein: CASTMVRNQP. The full CDR3 protein is CASTMVRNQPQHF.

In this sample, this clone turned up a few times. The read stops 3 residues short of the end of the CDR3; the missing end is completed from the germline J gene. V usage is TRBV29-1 and J usage is TRBJ1-4; D gene unclear. This CDR3 region has 14 residues. The germline V and J ends were trimmed by 3 bases and 4 bases, with 12 bases remaining between them. Germline CDR1 and CDR2: SQVTM and ANQGSEA. CDR3 bases read: TGCAGCGTTGACCCACGCGGACTTAATGAAAAA. It specifies CSVDPRGLNEK. The full CDR3 sequence reads CSVDPRGLNEKLFF.

In this sample, this clone turned up many times. The observed sequence ends 3 residues before the CDR3 terminus, with the missing tail filled in from the germline J gene. The rearrangement links TRBV12-3 or TRBV12-4 to TRBJ2-7; 10 bases align to TRBD2. The CDR3 has 14 amino acids. V dropped 6 bases and J dropped 1; count of bases not matched to a gene: 3. The DNA read from the CDR3 is TGTGCCAGCAGGCGGACTAGCGGATCCTACGAG. Translated: CASRRTSGSYE. In full, the CDR3 reads CASRRTSGSYEQYF.

This clone was recorded at least ten times. Read sequence stops 3 residues before the CDR3 end, and the germline J gene provides the missing end. This chain joins TRBV19 and TRBJ1-1; weak D call: TRBD1 (5 bases). V was cut by 2 bases and J by 4 bases, with 11 bases left in between. Germline loops: CDR1 LNHDA, CDR2 SQIVND (reference sequence). The CDR3 has 14 residues. CDR3 in amino acids: CASSISQEGTEAFF. The CDR3 bases that were read are TGTGCCAGTAGTATATCACAGGAGGGCACTGAA.